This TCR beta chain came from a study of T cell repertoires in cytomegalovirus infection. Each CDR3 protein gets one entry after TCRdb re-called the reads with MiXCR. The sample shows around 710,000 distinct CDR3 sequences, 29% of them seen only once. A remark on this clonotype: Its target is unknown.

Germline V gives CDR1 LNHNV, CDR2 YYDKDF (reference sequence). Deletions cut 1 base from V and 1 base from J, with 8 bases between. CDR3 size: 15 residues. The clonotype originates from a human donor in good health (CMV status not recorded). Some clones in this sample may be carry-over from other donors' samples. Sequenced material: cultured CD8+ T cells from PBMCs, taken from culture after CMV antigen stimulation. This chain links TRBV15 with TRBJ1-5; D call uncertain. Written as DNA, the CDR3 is TGTGCCACCAGCAGAGCCTTTGGGAGCAATCAGCCCCAGCATTTT. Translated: CATSRAFGSNQPQHF.